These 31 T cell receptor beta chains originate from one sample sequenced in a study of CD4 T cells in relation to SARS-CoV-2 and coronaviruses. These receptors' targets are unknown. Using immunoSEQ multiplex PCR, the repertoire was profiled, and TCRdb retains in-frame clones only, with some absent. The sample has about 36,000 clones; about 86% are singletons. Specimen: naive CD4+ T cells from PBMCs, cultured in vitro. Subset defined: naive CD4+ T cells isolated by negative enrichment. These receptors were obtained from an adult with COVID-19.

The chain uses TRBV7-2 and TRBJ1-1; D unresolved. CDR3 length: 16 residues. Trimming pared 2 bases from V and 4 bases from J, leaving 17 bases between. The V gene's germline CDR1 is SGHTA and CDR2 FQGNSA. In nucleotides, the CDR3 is TGTGCCAGCAGCTTAAGTCCCTACCGAAGCTCCACTGAAGCTTTCTTT. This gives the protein CASSLSPYRSSTEAFF.

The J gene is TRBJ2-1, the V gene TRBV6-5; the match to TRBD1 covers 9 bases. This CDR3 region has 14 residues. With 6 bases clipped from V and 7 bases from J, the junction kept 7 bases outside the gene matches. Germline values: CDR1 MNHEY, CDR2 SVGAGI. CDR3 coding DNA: TGTGCCAGCAGGATACAGGGGGCGCGGAATGAGCAGTTCTTC. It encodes CASRIQGARNEQFF.

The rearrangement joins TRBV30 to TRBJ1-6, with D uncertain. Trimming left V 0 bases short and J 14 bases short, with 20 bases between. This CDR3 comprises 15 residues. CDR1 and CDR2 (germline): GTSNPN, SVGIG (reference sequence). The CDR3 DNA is TGTGCCTGGAGTGTAGGGCTGACTACCCCCTCTACCCTCCACTTT. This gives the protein CAWSVGLTTPSTLHF.

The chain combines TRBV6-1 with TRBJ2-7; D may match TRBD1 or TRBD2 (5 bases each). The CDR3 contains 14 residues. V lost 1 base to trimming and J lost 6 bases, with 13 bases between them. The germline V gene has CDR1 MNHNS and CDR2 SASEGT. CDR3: CASSEEGPPSEQYF. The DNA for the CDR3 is TGTGCCAGCAGTGAAGAGGGACCCCCAAGCGAGCAGTACTTC.

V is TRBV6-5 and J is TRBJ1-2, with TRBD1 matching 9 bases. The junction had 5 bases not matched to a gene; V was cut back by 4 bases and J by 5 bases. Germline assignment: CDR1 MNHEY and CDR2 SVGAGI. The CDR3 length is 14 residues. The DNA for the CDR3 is TGTGCCAGCAGTTCCCGGGACAGGGAGTATGGCTACACCTTC. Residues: CASSSRDREYGYTF.

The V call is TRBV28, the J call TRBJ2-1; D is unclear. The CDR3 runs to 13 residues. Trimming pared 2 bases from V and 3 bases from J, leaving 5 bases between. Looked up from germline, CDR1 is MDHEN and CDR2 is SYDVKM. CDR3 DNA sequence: TGTGCCAGCAGTTTAGTAGGCTACAATGAGCAGTTCTTC. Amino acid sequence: CASSLVGYNEQFF.

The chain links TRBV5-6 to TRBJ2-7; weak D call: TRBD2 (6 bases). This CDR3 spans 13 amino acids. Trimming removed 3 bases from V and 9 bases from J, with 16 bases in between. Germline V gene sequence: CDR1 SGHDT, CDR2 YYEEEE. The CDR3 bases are TGTGCCAGCAGCTGGGGGGAAAATTCCGGGCAGTACTTC. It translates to CASSWGENSGQYF.

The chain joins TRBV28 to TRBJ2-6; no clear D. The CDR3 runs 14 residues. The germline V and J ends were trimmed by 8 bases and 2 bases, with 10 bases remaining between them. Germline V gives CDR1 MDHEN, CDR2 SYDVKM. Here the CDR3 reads CASSGVAGANVLTF. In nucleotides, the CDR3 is TGTGCCAGCTCCGGTGTGGCTGGGGCCAACGTCCTGACTTTC.

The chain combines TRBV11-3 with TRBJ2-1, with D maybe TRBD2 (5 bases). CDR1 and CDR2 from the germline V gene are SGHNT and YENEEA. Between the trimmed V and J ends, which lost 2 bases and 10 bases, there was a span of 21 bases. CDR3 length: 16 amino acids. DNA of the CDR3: TGTGCCAGCAGCTTAAGTGTTCCGGGAAAGTTGGGCGAGCAGTTCTTC. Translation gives CASSLSVPGKLGEQFF.

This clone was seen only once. In DNA, the CDR3 is TGTGCCAGCAGCCGGATGGACGGAGAGGAGACCCAGTACTTC. Protein sequence: CASSRMDGEETQYF. The gene calls are TRBV3-1 (or the pseudogene TRBV3-2) and TRBJ2-5; D is ambiguous. CDR1 is LGHDT, CDR2 YNNKEL, per germline (reference sequence). CDR3 size: 14 residues. Trimming removed 4 bases at V and 5 bases at J, with 14 bases between.

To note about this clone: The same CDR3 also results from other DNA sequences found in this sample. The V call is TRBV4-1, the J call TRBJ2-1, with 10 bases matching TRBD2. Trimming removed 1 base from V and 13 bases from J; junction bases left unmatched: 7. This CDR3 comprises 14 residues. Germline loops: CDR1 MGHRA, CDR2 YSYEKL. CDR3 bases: TGCGCCAGCAGCCAAGTCCACTTAGCGGGAGGACAGTTCTTC. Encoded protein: CASSQVHLAGGQFF.

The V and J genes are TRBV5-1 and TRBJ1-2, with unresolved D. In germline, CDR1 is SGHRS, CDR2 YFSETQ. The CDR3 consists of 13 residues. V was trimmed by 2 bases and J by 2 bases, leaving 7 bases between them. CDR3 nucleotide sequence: TGCGCCAGCAGCTTTATGGAGAACTATGGCTACACCTTC. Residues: CASSFMENYGYTF.

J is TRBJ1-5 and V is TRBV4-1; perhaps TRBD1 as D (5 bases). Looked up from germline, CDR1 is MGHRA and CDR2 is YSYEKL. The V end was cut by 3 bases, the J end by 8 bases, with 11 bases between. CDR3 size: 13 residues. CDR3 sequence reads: CASSQTVPEPQHF. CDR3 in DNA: TGCGCCAGCAGCCAGACAGTACCTGAGCCCCAGCATTTT.

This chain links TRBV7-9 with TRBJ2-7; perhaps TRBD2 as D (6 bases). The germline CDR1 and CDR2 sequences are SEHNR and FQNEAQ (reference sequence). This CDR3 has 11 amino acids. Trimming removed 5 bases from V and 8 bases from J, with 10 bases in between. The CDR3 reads CASSLDYKQYF. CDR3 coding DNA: TGTGCCAGCAGCCTGGACTATAAGCAGTACTTC. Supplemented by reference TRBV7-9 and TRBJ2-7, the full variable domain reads DTGVSQNPRHKITKRGQNVTFRCDPISEHNRLYWYRQTLGQGPEFLTYFQNEAQLEKSRLLSDRFSAERPKGSFSTLEIQRTEQGDSAMYLCASSLDYKQYFGPGTRLTVT.

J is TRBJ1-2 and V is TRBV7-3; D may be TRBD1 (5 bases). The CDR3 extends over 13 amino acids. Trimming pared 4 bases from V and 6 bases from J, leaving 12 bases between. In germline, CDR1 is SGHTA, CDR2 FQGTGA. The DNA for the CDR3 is TGTGCCAGCAGCTGGGGGGTCGGGGATGGCTACACCTTC. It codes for CASSWGVGDGYTF.

The CDR3 bases are TGTGCCAGCAGTTATGGGTTAGCGGGTCGGGAAGAGCAGTACTTC. It encodes CASSYGLAGREEQYF. V usage is TRBV27 and J usage is TRBJ2-7, with 7 bases aligning to TRBD2. With 4 bases clipped from V and 7 bases from J, the junction kept 13 bases outside the gene matches. CDR1 and CDR2 from the germline V gene are MNHEY and SMNVEV (reference sequence). CDR3 length: 15 amino acids.

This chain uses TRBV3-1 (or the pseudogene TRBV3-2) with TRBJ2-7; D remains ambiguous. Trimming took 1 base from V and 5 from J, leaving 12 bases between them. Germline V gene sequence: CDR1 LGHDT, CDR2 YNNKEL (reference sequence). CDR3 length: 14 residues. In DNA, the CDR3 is TGTGCCAGCAGCCAAGCGGCTGTCAAACACGAGCAGTACTTC. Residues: CASSQAAVKHEQYF.

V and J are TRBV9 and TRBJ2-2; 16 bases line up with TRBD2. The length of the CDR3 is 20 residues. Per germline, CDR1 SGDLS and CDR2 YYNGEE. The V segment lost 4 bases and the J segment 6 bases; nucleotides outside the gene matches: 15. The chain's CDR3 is CASSLPVGLAGGPLAGELFF. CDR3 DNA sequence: TGTGCCAGCAGCCTCCCCGTGGGACTAGCGGGAGGGCCTCTAGCCGGGGAGCTGTTTTTT. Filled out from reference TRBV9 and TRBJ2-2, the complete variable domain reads DSGVTQTPKHLITATGQRVTLRCSPRSGDLSVYWYQQSLDQGLQFLIQYYNGEERAKGNILERFSAQQFPDLHSELNLSSLELGDSALYFCASSLPVGLAGGPLAGELFFGEGSRLTVL.

The CDR3 is CASSPDTEYQETQYF. The CDR3 DNA sequence: TGTGCCAGCAGCCCGGACACCGAGTACCAAGAGACCCAGTACTTC. This chain links TRBV9 with TRBJ2-5; tentatively, D is TRBD1 (5 bases). The CDR3 is made up of 15 amino acids. Germline-derived CDR1 and CDR2 are SGDLS and YYNGEE. Trimming left V 4 bases short and J 0 bases short, with 13 bases between.

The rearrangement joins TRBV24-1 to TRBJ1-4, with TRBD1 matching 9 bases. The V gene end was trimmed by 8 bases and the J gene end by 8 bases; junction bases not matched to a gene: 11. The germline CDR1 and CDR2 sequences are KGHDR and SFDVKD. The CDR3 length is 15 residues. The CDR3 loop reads CATKLTGGKAEKLFF. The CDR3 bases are TGTGCCACCAAGCTGACAGGGGGAAAGGCGGAAAAACTGTTTTTT.

For the CDR3, the DNA is TGTGCCAGCAGCGTAGGTAGCGGGAGTCGAGAGACCCAGTACTTC. This translates into CASSVGSGSRETQYF. The rearrangement uses TRBV7-8 and TRBJ2-5; 9 bases match TRBD2. V shed 5 bases, J shed 4 bases, and the junction held 8 bases outside the gene matches. The CDR3 extends over 15 amino acids. Germline V gene lookup returns CDR1 SGHVS and CDR2 FQNEAQ. Full variable domain (outside the CDR3, taken from reference TRBV7-8 and TRBJ2-5): GAGVSQSPRYKVAKRGQDVALRCDPISGHVSLFWYQQALGQGPEFLTYFQNEAQLDKSGLPSDRFFAERPEGSVSTLKIQRTQQEDSAVYLCASSVGSGSRETQYFGPGTRLLVL.

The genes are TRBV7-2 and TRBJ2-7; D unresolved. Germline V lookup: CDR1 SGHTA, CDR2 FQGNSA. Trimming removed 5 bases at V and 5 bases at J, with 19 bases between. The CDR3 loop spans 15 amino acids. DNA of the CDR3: TGTGCCAGCAGCCCCCCCCCGACCGTCATCCACGAGCAGTACTTC. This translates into CASSPPPTVIHEQYF.

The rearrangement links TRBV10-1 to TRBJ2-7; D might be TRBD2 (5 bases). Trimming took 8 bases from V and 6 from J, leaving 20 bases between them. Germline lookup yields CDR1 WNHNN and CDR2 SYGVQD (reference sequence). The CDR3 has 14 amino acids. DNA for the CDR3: TGCGCCAGCCCGAGGGCAGGAAGGCCCACCGAGCAGTACTTC. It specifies CASPRAGRPTEQYF.

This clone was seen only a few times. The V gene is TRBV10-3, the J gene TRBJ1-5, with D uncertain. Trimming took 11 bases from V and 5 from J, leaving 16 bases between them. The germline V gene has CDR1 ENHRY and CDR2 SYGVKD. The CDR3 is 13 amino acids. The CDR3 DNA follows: TGTGCCCTGCCCACCACACCCGATCAGCCCCAGCATTTT. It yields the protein CALPTTPDQPQHF.

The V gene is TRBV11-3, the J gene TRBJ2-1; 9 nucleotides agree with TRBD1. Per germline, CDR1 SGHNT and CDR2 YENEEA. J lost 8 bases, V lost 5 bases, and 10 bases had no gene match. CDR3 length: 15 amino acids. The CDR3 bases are TGTGCCAGCAGCCGACGCACAGGGGGCTTGGATGAGCAGTTCTTC. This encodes CASSRRTGGLDEQFF.

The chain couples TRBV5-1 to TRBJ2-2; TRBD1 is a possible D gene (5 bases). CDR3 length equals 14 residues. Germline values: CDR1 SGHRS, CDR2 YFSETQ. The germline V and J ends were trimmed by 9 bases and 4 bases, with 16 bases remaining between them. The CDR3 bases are TGCGCCACCTCCCAGGGCAGCCCCACCGGGGAGCTGTTTTTT. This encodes CATSQGSPTGELFF. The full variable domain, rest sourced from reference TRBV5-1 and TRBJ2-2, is KAGVTQTPRYLIKTRGQQVTLSCSPISGHRSVSWYQQTPGQGLQFLFEYFSETQRNKGNFPGRFSGRQFSNSRSEMNVSTLELGDSALYLCATSQGSPTGELFFGEGSRLTVL.

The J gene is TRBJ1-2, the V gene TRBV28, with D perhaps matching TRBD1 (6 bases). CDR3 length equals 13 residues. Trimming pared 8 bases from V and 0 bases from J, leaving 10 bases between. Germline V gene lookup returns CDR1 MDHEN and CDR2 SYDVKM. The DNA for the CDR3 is TGTGCCAGCTCGTACAGGGCTAACTATGGCTACACCTTC. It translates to CASSYRANYGYTF.

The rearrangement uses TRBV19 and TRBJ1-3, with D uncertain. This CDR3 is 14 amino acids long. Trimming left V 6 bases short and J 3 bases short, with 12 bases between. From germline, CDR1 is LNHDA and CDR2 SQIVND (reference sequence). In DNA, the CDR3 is TGTGCCAGTAGCCCGGACTGGGGTGGAAACACCATATATTTT. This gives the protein CASSPDWGGNTIYF.

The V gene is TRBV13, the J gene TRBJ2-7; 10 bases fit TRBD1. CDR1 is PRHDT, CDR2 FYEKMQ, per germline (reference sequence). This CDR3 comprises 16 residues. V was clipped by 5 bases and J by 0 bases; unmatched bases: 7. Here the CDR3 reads CASSPPGTGVSYEQYF. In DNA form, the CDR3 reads TGTGCCAGCAGCCCGCCCGGGACAGGGGTCTCCTACGAGCAGTACTTC.

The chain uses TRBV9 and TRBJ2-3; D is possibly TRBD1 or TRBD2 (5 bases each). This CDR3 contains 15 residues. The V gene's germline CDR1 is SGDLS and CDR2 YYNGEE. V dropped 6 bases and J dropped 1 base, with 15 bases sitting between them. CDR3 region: CASTRSGQGTDTQYF. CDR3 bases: TGTGCCAGCACCAGAAGCGGACAAGGCACAGATACGCAGTATTTT.

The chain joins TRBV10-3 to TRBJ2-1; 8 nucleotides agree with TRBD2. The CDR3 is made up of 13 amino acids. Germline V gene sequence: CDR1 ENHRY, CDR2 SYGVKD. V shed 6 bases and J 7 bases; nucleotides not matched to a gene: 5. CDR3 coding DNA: TGTGCCATCAGCACCGGGACTAGGAATGAGCAGTTCTTC. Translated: CAISTGTRNEQFF.